The T cell receptor beta chain under discussion was sequenced for a study of blood T cell repertoires in COVID-19. Repertoires were generated with immunoSEQ multiplex PCR, while TCRdb's copy carries only in-frame clones and drops some. Of some 170,000 clones listed, about 91% are singletons. J lost 5 bases, V lost 5 bases, and 4 bases had no gene match. The CDR3 is 14 amino acids. CDR1 is SGHDN, CDR2 FVKESK, per germline. The chain couples TRBV14 to TRBJ1-4, with 8 positions matching TRBD1. This TCR was recovered from a woman aged 50 to 65 with acute or convalescent COVID-19. The specimen was peripheral blood. The CDR3: CASSARTGNEKLFF. The CDR3 DNA reads as TGTGCCAGCAGCGCTCGGACAGGGAATGAAAAACTGTTTTTT.